This T cell receptor (beta chain) was sequenced for a study of shared T cell receptors in the human thymus. V lost 10 bases and J 1 base, leaving 12 bases between the germline ends. Germline CDR1 is ENHRY and CDR2 is SYGVKD. CDR3 length: 13 amino acids. Data came from immunoSEQ multiplex PCR; TCRdb stores just in-frame clones and leaves some out. The sample has 630,000 or so clones, about 89% seen once; the top ten hold more than 0.009%. The sample was also linked to a second study, of human thymus T cells. As that study records: A high degree of thymic repertoire overlap among unrelated individuals was reported in related research.

The sample comprised thymocytes. The TCR sequence derives from a boy under two years old with a congenital heart defect. The chain uses TRBV10-3 and TRBJ2-3, with D perhaps TRBD2 (5 bases). In nucleotides, the CDR3 is TGTGCCACCAGCGGAGGACGCACAGATACGCAGTATTTT. Translated, it gives CATSGGRTDTQYF.